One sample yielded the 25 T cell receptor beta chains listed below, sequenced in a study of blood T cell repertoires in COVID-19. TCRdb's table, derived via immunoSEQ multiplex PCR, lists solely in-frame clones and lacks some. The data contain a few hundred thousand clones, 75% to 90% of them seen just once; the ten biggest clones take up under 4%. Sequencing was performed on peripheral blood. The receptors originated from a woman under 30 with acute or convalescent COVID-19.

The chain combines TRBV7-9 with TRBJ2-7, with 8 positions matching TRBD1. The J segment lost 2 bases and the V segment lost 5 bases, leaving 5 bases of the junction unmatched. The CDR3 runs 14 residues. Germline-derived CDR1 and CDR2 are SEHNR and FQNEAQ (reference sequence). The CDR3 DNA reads TGTGCCAGCAGCCCAGGGGGCGGTACCTACGAGCAGTACTTC. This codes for CASSPGGGTYEQYF.

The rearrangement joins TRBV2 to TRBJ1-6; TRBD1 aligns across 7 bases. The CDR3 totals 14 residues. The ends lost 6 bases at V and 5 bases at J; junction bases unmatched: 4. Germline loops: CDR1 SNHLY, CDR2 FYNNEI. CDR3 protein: CASRSQGNNSPLHF. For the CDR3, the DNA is TGTGCCAGCAGGTCACAGGGGAATAATTCACCCCTCCACTTT.

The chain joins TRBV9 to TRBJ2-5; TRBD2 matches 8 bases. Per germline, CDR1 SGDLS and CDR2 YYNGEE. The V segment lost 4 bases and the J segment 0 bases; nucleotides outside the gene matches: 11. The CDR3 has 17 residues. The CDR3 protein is CASSREGGSPYQETQYF. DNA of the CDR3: TGTGCCAGCAGCCGGGAGGGAGGTTCCCCGTACCAAGAGACCCAGTACTTC.

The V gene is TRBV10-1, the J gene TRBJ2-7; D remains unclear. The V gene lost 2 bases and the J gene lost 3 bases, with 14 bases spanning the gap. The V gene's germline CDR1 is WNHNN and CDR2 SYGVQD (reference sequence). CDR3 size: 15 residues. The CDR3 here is CASSEKERRLYEQYF. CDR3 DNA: TGCGCCAGCAGTGAGAAAGAAAGGCGGCTCTACGAGCAGTACTTC.

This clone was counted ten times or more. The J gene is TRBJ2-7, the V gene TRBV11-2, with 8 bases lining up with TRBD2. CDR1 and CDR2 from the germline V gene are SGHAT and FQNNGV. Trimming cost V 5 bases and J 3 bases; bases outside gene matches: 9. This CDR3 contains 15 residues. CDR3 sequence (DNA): TGTGCCAGCAGCCCGGGACTAGTGACCTTCTACGAGCAGTACTTC. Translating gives CASSPGLVTFYEQYF.

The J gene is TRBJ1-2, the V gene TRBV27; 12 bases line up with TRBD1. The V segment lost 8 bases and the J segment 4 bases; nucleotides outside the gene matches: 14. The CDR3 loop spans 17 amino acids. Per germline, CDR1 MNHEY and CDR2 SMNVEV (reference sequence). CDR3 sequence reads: CASGKGTGGSLGYGYTF. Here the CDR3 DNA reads TGTGCCAGCGGCAAAGGGACAGGGGGCTCCTTGGGCTATGGCTACACCTTC.

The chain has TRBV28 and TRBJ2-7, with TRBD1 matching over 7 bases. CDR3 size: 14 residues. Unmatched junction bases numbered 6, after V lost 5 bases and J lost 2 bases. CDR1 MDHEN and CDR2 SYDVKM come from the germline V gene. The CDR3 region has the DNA TGTGCCAGCAGTACCCCGGGACAGACCTACGAGCAGTACTTC. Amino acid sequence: CASSTPGQTYEQYF.

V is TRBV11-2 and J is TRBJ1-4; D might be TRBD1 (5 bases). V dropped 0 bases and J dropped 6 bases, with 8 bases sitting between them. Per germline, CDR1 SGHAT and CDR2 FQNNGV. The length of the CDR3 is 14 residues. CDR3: CASSLDFRDEKLFF. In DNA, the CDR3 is TGTGCCAGCAGCTTAGATTTCAGGGATGAAAAACTGTTTTTT.

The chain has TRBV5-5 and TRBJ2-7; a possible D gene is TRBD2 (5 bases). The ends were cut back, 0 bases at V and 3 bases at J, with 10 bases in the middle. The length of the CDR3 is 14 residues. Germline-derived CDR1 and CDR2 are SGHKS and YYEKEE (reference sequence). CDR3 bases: TGTGCCAGCAGCTTGGTTGGACGGGGCTACGAGCAGTACTTC. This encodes CASSLVGRGYEQYF.

This CDR3 reads CASSQGGVPTGELFF. For the CDR3, the DNA is TGTGCCAGCAGCCAGGGCGGGGTCCCCACCGGGGAGCTGTTTTTT. The chain has TRBV3-1 (or the pseudogene TRBV3-2) and TRBJ2-2; D possibly corresponds to TRBD2 (6 bases). The length of the CDR3 is 15 residues. Trimming removed 3 bases from V and 4 bases from J, with 12 bases in between. Germline CDR1 and CDR2: LGHDT and YNNKEL (reference sequence).

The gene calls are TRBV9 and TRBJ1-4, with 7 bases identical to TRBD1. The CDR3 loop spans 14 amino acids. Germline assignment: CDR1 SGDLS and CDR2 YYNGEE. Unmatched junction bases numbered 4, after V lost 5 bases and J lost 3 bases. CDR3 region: CASSRTGANEKLFF. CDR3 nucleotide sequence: TGTGCCAGCAGTCGTACAGGGGCTAATGAAAAACTGTTTTTT.

This chain's CDR3 is CASSTKQGASGYTF. DNA of the CDR3: TGTGCCAGTAGTACCAAACAGGGGGCGAGTGGCTACACCTTC. The chain has TRBV19 and TRBJ1-2, with 9 bases identical to TRBD1. Germline CDR1 reads LNHDA; CDR2 reads SQIVND (reference sequence). V was pared by 4 bases and J by 7 bases, with 7 bases of the junction left unmatched. The CDR3 extends over 14 amino acids.

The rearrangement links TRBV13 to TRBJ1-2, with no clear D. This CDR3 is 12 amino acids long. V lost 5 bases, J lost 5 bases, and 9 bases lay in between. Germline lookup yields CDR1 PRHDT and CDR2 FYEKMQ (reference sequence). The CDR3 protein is CASSGAQYGYTF. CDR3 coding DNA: TGTGCCAGCAGCGGAGCGCAATATGGCTACACCTTC.

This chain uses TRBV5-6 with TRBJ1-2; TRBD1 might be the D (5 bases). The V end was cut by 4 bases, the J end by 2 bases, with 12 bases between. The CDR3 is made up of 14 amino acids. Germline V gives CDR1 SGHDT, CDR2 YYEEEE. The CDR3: CASSRGGDNYGYTF. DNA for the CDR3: TGTGCCAGCAGCCGTGGGGGGGACAACTATGGCTACACCTTC. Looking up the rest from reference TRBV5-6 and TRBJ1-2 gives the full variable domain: DAGVTQSPTHLIKTRGQQVTLRCSPKSGHDTVSWYQQALGQGPQFIFQYYEEEERQRGNFPDRFSGHQFPNYSSELNVNALLLGDSALYLCASSRGGDNYGYTFGSGTRLTVV.

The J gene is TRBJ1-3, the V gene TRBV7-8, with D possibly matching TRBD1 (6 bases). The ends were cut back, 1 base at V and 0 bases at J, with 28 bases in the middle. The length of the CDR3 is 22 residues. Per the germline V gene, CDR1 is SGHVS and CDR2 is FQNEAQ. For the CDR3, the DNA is TGTGCCAGCAGCTTAGTTTCGTTTAGGAGGACAGAAAAATATCACTCTGGAAACACCATATATTTT. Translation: CASSLVSFRRTEKYHSGNTIYF.

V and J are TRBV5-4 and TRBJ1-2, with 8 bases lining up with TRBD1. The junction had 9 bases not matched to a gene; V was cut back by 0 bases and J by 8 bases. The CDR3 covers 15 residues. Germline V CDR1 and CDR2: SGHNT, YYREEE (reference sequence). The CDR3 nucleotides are TGTGCCAGCAGCTTGGACAGGACAGGGTTCGGAGGCTACACCTTC. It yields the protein CASSLDRTGFGGYTF.

The CDR3 DNA follows: TGTGCCAGCAGCTTACCGGGACAGGGGGCCGATAATGAAAAACTGTTTTTT. Protein sequence: CASSLPGQGADNEKLFF. The V and J genes are TRBV7-8 and TRBJ1-4; TRBD1 matches 12 bases. The V and J ends lost 2 bases and 4 bases, in that order; junction bases with no gene match: 5. CDR1 is SGHVS and CDR2 is FQNEAQ in the germline V gene. The CDR3 spans 17 residues.

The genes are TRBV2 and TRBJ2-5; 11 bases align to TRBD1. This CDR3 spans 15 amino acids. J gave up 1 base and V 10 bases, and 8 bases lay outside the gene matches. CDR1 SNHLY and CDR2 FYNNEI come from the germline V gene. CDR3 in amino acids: CATSGQGVSQETQYF. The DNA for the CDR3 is TGTGCCACCTCGGGACAGGGGGTTTCCCAAGAGACCCAGTACTTC. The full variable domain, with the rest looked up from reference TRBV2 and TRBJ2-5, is EPEVTQTPSHQVTQMGQEVILRCVPISNHLYFYWYRQILGQKVEFLVSFYNNEISEKSEIFDDQFSVERPDGSNFTLKIRSTKLEDSAMYFCATSGQGVSQETQYFGPGTRLLVL.

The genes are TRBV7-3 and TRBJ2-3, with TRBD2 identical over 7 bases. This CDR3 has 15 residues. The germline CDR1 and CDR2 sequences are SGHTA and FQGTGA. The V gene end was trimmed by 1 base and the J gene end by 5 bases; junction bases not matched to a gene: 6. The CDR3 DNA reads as TGTGCCAGCAGCTTAAGGCGGGAGTCGGGAGATACGCAGTATTTT. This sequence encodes CASSLRRESGDTQYF.

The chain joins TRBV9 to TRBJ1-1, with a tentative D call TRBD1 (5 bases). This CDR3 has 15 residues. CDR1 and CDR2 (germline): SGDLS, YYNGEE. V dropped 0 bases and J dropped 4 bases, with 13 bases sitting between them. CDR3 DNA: TGTGCCAGCAGCGTAGCGGGGGGAGGCCCCACTGAAGCTTTCTTT. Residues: CASSVAGGGPTEAFF.

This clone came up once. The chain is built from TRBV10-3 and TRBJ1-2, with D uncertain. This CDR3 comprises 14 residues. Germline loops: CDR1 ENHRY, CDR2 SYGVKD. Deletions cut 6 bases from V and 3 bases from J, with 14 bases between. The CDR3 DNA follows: TGTGCCATCAGCCCGGGAGCTTCGGACTATGGCTACACCTTC. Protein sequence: CAISPGASDYGYTF.

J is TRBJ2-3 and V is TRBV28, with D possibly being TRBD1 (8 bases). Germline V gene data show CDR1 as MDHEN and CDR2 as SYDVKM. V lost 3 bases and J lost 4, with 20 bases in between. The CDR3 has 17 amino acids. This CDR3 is CASSFGQGGGFADTQYF. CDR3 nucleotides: TGTGCCAGCAGTTTCGGACAGGGCGGGGGTTTCGCAGATACGCAGTATTTT.

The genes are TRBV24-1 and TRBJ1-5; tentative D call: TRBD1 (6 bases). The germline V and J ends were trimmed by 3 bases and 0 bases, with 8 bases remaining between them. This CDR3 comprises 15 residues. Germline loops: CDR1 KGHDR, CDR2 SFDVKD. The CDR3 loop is CATSDGQYSNQPQHF. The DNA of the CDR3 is TGTGCCACCAGTGATGGACAGTATAGCAATCAGCCCCAGCATTTT.

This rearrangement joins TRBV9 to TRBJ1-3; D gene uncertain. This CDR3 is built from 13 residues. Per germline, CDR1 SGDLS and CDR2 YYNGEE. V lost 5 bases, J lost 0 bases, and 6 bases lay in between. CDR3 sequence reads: CASRHTSGNTIYF. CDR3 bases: TGTGCCAGCAGACACACCTCTGGAAACACCATATATTTT.

CDR3 coding DNA: TGTGCCTGGAGGGCGGGGGGACTGGTTGGCTACACCTTC. This codes for CAWRAGGLVGYTF. This rearrangement joins TRBV30 to TRBJ1-2, with a possible D match to TRBD1 (5 bases). This CDR3 region has 13 residues. The V gene lost 3 bases and the J gene lost 7 bases, with 15 bases spanning the gap. Germline CDR1 and CDR2: GTSNPN and SVGIG (reference sequence). Combining the CDR3 with reference TRBV30 and TRBJ1-2 gives the whole variable domain SQTIHQWPATLVQPVGSPLSLECTVEGTSNPNLYWYRQAAGRGLQLLFYSVGIGQISSEVPQNLSASRPQDRQFILSSKKLLLSDSGFYLCAWRAGGLVGYTFGSGTRLTVV.